A selection of T cell receptor beta chains follows, all from one sample in a study of beta chain features in type 1 diabetes. Generated by immunoSEQ multiplex PCR, the TCRdb table keeps only in-frame clones and is missing some. The profile shows over 300,000 clones, less than 9.5% of them singletons. The material sequenced was central memory CD4+ T cells from blood. These receptors all come from a woman younger than 30 in good health. Each CDR3 is given with its conserved first and last residue. The order of the fields is D gene, J gene, clone size, V gene, CDR3 DNA, CDR3 protein. The D gene is left open where the match is weak. Clone size is shown for a subset of rows, as once, few, many or a class of expanded clone.

d_call: .; j_call: TRBJ2-5; clone_size: .; v_call: TRBV27; cdr3_nt: TGTGCCAGCAGTTGGACGAGGAGCCAAGAGACCCAGTACTTC; cdr3_aa: CASSWTRSQETQYF
d_call: .; j_call: TRBJ2-3; clone_size: few; v_call: TRBV7-3; cdr3_nt: TGTGCCAGCAGCTTAAGCCGGACAGTGAGGGACCCTGGGGACACAGATACGCAGTATTTT; cdr3_aa: CASSLSRTVRDPGDTDTQYF
d_call: TRBD2; j_call: TRBJ2-3; clone_size: .; v_call: TRBV7-3; cdr3_nt: TGTGCCAGCAGCTTACGGGGAGGGGGCACAGATACGCAGTATTTT; cdr3_aa: CASSLRGGGTDTQYF
d_call: TRBD2; j_call: TRBJ2-2; clone_size: few; v_call: TRBV7-2; cdr3_nt: TGTGCCAGCAGCTTAAGCCGGGGGGCGAACACCGGGGAGCTGTTTTTT; cdr3_aa: CASSLSRGANTGELFF
d_call: .; j_call: TRBJ2-5; clone_size: few; v_call: TRBV5-1; cdr3_nt: TGCGCCAGCAGCTTGGCGGGATCAGAGACCCAGTACTTC; cdr3_aa: CASSLAGSETQYF
d_call: .; j_call: TRBJ1-1; clone_size: few; v_call: TRBV20-1; cdr3_nt: TGCAGTGCTAGACGGCTCACTGAAGCTTTCTTT; cdr3_aa: CSARRLTEAFF
d_call: .; j_call: TRBJ1-2; clone_size: .; v_call: TRBV2; cdr3_nt: TGTGCCAGCAGAACAGGCCCAGCTAACTATGGCTACACCTTC; cdr3_aa: CASRTGPANYGYTF
d_call: .; j_call: TRBJ2-7; clone_size: few; v_call: TRBV7-2; cdr3_nt: TGTGCCAGCACGAGAACCGGCAACGTAGCCTACGAGCAGTACTTC; cdr3_aa: CASTRTGNVAYEQYF
d_call: .; j_call: TRBJ2-7; clone_size: many; v_call: TRBV18; cdr3_nt: TGTGCCAGCTCACCACCGGGGGCTTACGAGCAGTACTTC; cdr3_aa: CASSPPGAYEQYF
d_call: .; j_call: TRBJ1-5; clone_size: few; v_call: TRBV6-5; cdr3_nt: TGTGCCAGCAGTTCAAAATGGGATCAGCCCCAGCATTTT; cdr3_aa: CASSSKWDQPQHF
d_call: .; j_call: TRBJ2-7; clone_size: few; v_call: TRBV7-2; cdr3_nt: TGTGCCAGCAGCTTAGCAGGAGGGACAGCGGTTAACGAGCAGTACTTC; cdr3_aa: CASSLAGGTAVNEQYF
d_call: .; j_call: TRBJ2-5; clone_size: .; v_call: TRBV11-2; cdr3_nt: TGTGCCAGCAGCTTTGGGGGAGGAGAGACCCAGTACTTC; cdr3_aa: CASSFGGGETQYF
d_call: .; j_call: TRBJ2-2; clone_size: .; v_call: TRBV6-5; cdr3_nt: TGTGCCAGCAGCCCCGTCTCCACCGGGGAGCTGTTTTTT; cdr3_aa: CASSPVSTGELFF
d_call: .; j_call: TRBJ2-6; clone_size: .; v_call: TRBV28; cdr3_nt: TGTGCCAGCAAGCGTCGAGACTCTGGGGCCAACGTCCTGACTTTC; cdr3_aa: CASKRRDSGANVLTF
d_call: .; j_call: TRBJ1-2; clone_size: .; v_call: TRBV28; cdr3_nt: TGTGCCAGCTCCCTTCCGACGAACTATGGCTACACCTTC; cdr3_aa: CASSLPTNYGYTF
d_call: TRBD2; j_call: TRBJ2-1; clone_size: many; v_call: TRBV7-3; cdr3_nt: TGTGCCAGCAGCCCAACTAGCGGGAGGGCCGTTGAGCAGTTCTTC; cdr3_aa: CASSPTSGRAVEQFF
d_call: TRBD2; j_call: TRBJ2-5; clone_size: few; v_call: TRBV2; cdr3_nt: TGTGCCAGCAAACCCCCGCGGCTAGCGGGAGGAGAGACCCAGTACTTC; cdr3_aa: CASKPPRLAGGETQYF
d_call: TRBD2; j_call: TRBJ2-1; clone_size: .; v_call: TRBV27; cdr3_nt: TGTGCCAGCAGTTTAAGCGGGAGGGGTTACAATGAGCAGTTCTTC; cdr3_aa: CASSLSGRGYNEQFF
d_call: .; j_call: TRBJ1-2; clone_size: few; v_call: TRBV25-1; cdr3_nt: TGTGCCAGCAGTGATTACCGAACGGGGGCCTTGGATGGCTACACCTTC; cdr3_aa: CASSDYRTGALDGYTF
d_call: .; j_call: TRBJ1-2; clone_size: .; v_call: TRBV25-1; cdr3_nt: TGTGCCAGCCAGGGACCGGTGAGCTACACCTTC; cdr3_aa: CASQGPVSYTF
d_call: .; j_call: TRBJ2-3; clone_size: .; v_call: TRBV5-6; cdr3_nt: TGTGCCAGCAGCCCCCAAACGCAGGCCACAGATACGCAGTATTTT; cdr3_aa: CASSPQTQATDTQYF
d_call: .; j_call: TRBJ1-5; clone_size: few; v_call: TRBV19; cdr3_nt: TGTGCCAGTAGTATAGAAGGGGAGCAGCCCCAGCATTTT; cdr3_aa: CASSIEGEQPQHF
d_call: .; j_call: TRBJ2-1; clone_size: many; v_call: TRBV2; cdr3_nt: TGTGCCAGCAGTGATTCCCCCCGTATTTATGAGCAGTTCTTC; cdr3_aa: CASSDSPRIYEQFF
d_call: TRBD1; j_call: TRBJ1-4; clone_size: .; v_call: TRBV4-3; cdr3_nt: TGCGCCAGCAGCCACCATAACAGGGGAGTAACTGAAAAACTGTTTTTT; cdr3_aa: CASSHHNRGVTEKLFF
d_call: .; j_call: TRBJ2-1; clone_size: .; v_call: TRBV28; cdr3_nt: TGTGCCAGCAGGGTCGTGCAGGTCAATGAGCAGTTCTTC; cdr3_aa: CASRVVQVNEQFF
d_call: .; j_call: TRBJ1-4; clone_size: .; v_call: TRBV18; cdr3_nt: TGTGCCAGCTCACGGGGAACTAATGAAAAACTGTTTTTT; cdr3_aa: CASSRGTNEKLFF
d_call: TRBD1; j_call: TRBJ2-7; clone_size: few; v_call: TRBV4-2; cdr3_nt: TGTGCCAGCAGCCAACCCGGACAGGGCGGGGACGAGCAGTACTTC; cdr3_aa: CASSQPGQGGDEQYF
d_call: .; j_call: TRBJ2-2; clone_size: .; v_call: TRBV7-3; cdr3_nt: TGTGCCAGCAGCCCCCCCACCGGGGAGCTGTTTTTT; cdr3_aa: CASSPPTGELFF
d_call: TRBD2; j_call: TRBJ2-5; clone_size: few; v_call: TRBV9; cdr3_nt: TGTGCCAGCAGCACCGGGACTAGCGGGAGGGCCGCCGAGACCCAGTACTTC; cdr3_aa: CASSTGTSGRAAETQYF
d_call: TRBD2; j_call: TRBJ2-3; clone_size: few; v_call: TRBV5-1; cdr3_nt: TGCGCCAGCAGCTTGGGTGGGACTAGCGCTCACACAGATACGCAGTATTTT; cdr3_aa: CASSLGGTSAHTDTQYF
d_call: .; j_call: TRBJ2-7; clone_size: few; v_call: TRBV7-2; cdr3_nt: TGTGCCAGCAGTCTGGGACGGTACGAGCAGTACTTC; cdr3_aa: CASSLGRYEQYF